This passage covers 3 T cell receptor beta chains from one sample sequenced in a study of PD-1 blockade in mismatch repair-deficient tumors. Only in-frame clones appear in the TCRdb table, and some are missing; sequencing was by immunoSEQ multiplex PCR. This sample has roughly 14,000 clones, with 84% found just once. Material: PBMCs, obtained before pembrolizumab treatment. Source of these receptors: an adult with mismatch repair-deficient cancer.

J is TRBJ2-5 and V is TRBV7-8; either TRBD1 or TRBD2 may supply D (5 bases each). V lost 5 bases, J lost 2 bases, and 15 bases lay in between. The CDR3 totals 15 residues. Germline CDR1 and CDR2: SGHVS and FQNEAQ. DNA for the CDR3: TGTGCCAGCAGCCTAAGGGGCCAGCGGCAAGAGACCCAGTACTTC. It encodes CASSLRGQRQETQYF.

This chain uses TRBV30 with TRBJ2-7, with 7 bases lining up with TRBD2. CDR1 and CDR2 from the germline V gene are GTSNPN and SVGIG (reference sequence). V lost 5 bases, J lost 2 bases, and 18 bases stayed unmatched. The CDR3 spans 17 residues. As DNA, the CDR3 is TGTGCCTGGGCCCCACCACCCCGCCTAGCGGCAACCTACGAGCAGTACTTC. Protein: CAWAPPPRLAATYEQYF.

The chain carries TRBV12-5 and TRBJ2-1; 12 bases align to TRBD2. V lost 0 bases, J lost 0 bases, and 12 bases stayed unmatched. The CDR3 has 21 amino acids. The germline V gene encodes CDR1 LGHNT and CDR2 FRNRAP. CDR3 sequence (DNA): TGTGCTAGTGGTTTGGTAGCCCTACCTGGACTAGCGGGAACCTCCTACAATGAGCAGTTCTTC. Amino acid sequence: CASGLVALPGLAGTSYNEQFF.